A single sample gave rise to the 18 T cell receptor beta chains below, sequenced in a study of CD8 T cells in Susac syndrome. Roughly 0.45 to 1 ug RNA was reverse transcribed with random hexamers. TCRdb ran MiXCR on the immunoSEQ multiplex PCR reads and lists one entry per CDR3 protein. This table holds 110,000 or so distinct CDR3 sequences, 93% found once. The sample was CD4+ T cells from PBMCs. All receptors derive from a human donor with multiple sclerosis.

In DNA, the CDR3 is TGTGCCACCAGTGATCCCCGGGACGGGAACACTGAAGCTTTCTTT. This codes for CATSDPRDGNTEAFF. The V gene is TRBV24-1, the J gene TRBJ1-1; TRBD1 might be the D (5 bases). This CDR3 is built from 15 residues. The V gene lost 3 bases and the J gene lost 1 base, with 11 bases spanning the gap. CDR1 and CDR2 from the germline V gene are KGHDR and SFDVKD.

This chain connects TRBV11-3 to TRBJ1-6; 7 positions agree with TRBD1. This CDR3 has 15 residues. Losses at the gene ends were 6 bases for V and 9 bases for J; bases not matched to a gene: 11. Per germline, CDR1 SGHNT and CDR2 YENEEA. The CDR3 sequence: CASRAAGGSFSPLHF. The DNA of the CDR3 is TGTGCCAGCAGGGCCGCAGGGGGTAGCTTTTCACCCCTCCACTTT.

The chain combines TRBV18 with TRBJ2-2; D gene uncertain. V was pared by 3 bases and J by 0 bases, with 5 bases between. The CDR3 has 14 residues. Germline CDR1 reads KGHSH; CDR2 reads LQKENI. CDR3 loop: CASSPATNTGELFF. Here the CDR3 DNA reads TGTGCCAGCTCACCGGCTACGAACACCGGGGAGCTGTTTTTT.

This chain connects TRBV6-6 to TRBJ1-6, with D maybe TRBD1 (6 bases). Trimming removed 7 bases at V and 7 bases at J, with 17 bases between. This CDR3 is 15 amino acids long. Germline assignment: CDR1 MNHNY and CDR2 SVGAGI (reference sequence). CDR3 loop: CASTLIVDRNSPLHF. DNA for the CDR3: TGTGCCAGCACCCTCATAGTGGACAGAAATTCACCCCTCCACTTT.

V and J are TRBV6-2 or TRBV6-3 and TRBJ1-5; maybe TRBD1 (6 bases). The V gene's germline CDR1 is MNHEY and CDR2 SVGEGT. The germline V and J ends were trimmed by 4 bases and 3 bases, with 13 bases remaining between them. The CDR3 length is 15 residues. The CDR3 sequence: CASSSLGGLNQPQHF. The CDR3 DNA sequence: TGTGCCAGCAGTTCCCTGGGGGGGCTCAATCAGCCCCAGCATTTT.

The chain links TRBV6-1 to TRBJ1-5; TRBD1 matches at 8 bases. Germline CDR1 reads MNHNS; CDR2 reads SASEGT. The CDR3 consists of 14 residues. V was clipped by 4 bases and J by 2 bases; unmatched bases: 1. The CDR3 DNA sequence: TGTGCCAGCAGTGCGGACAGGGGCAATCAGCCCCAGCATTTT. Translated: CASSADRGNQPQHF.

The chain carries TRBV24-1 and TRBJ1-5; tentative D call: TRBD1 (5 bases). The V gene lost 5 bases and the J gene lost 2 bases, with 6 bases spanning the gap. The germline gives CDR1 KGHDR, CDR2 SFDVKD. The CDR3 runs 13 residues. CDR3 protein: CATSGGGNQPQHF. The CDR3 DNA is TGTGCCACCAGTGGGGGGGGCAATCAGCCCCAGCATTTT.

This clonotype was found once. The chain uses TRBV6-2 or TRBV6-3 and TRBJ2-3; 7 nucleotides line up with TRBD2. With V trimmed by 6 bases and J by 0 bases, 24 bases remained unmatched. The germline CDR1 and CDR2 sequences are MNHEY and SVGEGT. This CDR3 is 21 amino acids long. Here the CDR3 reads CASSRTSFSRDYFSSTDTQYF. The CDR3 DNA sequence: TGTGCCAGCAGCCGTACGTCCTTTTCCCGGGACTACTTTTCTAGCACAGATACGCAGTATTTT.

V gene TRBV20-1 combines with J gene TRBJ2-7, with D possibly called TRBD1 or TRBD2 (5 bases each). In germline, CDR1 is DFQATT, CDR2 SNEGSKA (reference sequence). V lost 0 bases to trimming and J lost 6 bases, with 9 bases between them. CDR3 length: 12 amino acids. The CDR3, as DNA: TGCAGTGCTAGAGATTTAGGGACCGAGCAGTACTTC. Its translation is CSARDLGTEQYF.

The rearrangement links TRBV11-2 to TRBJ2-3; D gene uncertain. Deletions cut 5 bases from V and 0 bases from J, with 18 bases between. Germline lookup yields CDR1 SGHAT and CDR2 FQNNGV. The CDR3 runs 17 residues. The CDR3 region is CASSPTPGLTSTDTQYF. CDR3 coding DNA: TGTGCCAGCAGCCCCACCCCCGGGCTGACTAGCACAGATACGCAGTATTTT.

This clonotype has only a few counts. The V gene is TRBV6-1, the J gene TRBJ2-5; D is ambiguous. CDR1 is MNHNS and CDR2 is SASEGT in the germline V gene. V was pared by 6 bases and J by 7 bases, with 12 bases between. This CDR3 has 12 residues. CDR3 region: CASRTAVGTQYF. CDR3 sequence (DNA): TGTGCCAGCAGGACTGCTGTAGGGACCCAGTACTTC.

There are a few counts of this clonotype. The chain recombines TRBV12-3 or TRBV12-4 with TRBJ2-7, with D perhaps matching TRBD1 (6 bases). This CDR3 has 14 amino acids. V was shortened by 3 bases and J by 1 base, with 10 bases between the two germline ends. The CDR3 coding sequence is TGTGCCAGCAGTTTGTCAGGGGTTTCCTACGAGCAGTACTTC. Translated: CASSLSGVSYEQYF.

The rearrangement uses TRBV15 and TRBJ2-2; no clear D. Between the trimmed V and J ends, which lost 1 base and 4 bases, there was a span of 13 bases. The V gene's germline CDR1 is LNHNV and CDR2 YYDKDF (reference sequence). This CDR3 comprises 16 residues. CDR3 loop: CATSRGGHDLTGELFF. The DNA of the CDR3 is TGTGCCACCAGCAGAGGTGGCCACGACCTCACCGGGGAGCTGTTTTTT.

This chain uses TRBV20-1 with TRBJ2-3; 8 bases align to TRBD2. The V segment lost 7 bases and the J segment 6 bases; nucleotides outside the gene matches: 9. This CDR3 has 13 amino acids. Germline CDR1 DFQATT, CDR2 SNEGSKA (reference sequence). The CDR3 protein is CSVVAGTLDTQYF. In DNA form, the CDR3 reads TGCAGTGTGGTAGCGGGGACCCTTGATACGCAGTATTTT.

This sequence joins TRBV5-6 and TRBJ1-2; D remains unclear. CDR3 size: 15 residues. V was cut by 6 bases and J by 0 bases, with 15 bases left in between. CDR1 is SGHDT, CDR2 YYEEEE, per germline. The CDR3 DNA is TGTGCCAGCACCTCTTTCCCGGGCGCTAACTATGGCTACACCTTC. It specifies CASTSFPGANYGYTF.

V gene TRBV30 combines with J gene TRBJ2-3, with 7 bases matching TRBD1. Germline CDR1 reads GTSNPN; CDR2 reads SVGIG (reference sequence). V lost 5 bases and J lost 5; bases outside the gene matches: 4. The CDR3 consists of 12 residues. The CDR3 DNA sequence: TGTGCCTGGGTCGCAGGGGGAGATACGCAGTATTTT. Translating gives CAWVAGGDTQYF.

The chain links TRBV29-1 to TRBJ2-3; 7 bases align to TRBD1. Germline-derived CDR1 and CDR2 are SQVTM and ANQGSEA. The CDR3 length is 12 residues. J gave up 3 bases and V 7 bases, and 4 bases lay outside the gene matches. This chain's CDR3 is CSGGTVTDTQYF. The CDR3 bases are TGCAGCGGGGGGACAGTAACAGATACGCAGTATTTT.

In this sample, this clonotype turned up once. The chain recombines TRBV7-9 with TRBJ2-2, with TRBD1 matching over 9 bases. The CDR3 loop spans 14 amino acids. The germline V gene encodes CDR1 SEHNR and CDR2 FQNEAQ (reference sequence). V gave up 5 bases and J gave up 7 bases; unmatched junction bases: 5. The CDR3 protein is CASSLDRGNGELFF. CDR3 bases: TGTGCCAGCAGCCTGGACAGGGGAAACGGGGAGCTGTTTTTT.